These 22 T cell receptor beta chains were all obtained from the same sample, sequenced in a study of T cell responses to AZD1222 COVID-19 vaccine. TCRdb's table, derived via immunoSEQ multiplex PCR, lists solely in-frame clones and lacks some. The table shows about 66,000 clones, with more than 75% occurring only once. Sample: peripheral blood, taken on day 0 of AZD1222 vaccination. The source is an adult in good health.

The chain couples TRBV5-1 to TRBJ1-1; D is unclear. This CDR3 is 12 amino acids long. The V end was cut by 5 bases, the J end by 6 bases, with 11 bases between. The germline CDR1 and CDR2 sequences are SGHRS and YFSETQ. The CDR3 bases are TGCGCCAGCAGGGCTACCCGGGCTGAAGCTTTCTTT. Protein sequence: CASRATRAEAFF. Using reference TRBV5-1 and TRBJ1-1 for the parts outside the CDR3, the full variable domain is KAGVTQTPRYLIKTRGQQVTLSCSPISGHRSVSWYQQTPGQGLQFLFEYFSETQRNKGNFPGRFSGRQFSNSRSEMNVSTLELGDSALYLCASRATRAEAFFGQGTRLTVV.

The chain employs TRBV7-2 and TRBJ1-2; D is ambiguous. V lost 1 base, J lost 7 bases, and 10 bases lay in between. CDR1 is SGHTA, CDR2 FQGNSA, per germline. This CDR3 contains 13 residues. This CDR3 reads CASSLDSGTGYTF. The DNA of the CDR3 is TGTGCCAGCAGCTTAGACTCGGGAACTGGCTACACCTTC.

V gene TRBV5-6 combines with J gene TRBJ1-3, with D possibly TRBD1 on 6 matching bases. Trimming shortened V by 4 bases and J by 0 bases, and 8 bases separated the two germline ends. CDR3 size: 14 residues. Per the germline V gene, CDR1 is SGHDT and CDR2 is YYEEEE. CDR3 in DNA: TGTGCCAGCAGCCCGGACAGCTCTGGAAACACCATATATTTT. Translated, it gives CASSPDSSGNTIYF.

The chain uses TRBV11-3 and TRBJ1-1; the D is unclear. V lost 3 bases to trimming and J lost 4 bases, with 15 bases between them. From germline, CDR1 is SGHNT and CDR2 YENEEA. This CDR3 has 15 amino acids. The CDR3 loop reads CASSFRYGLGTEAFF. Written as DNA, the CDR3 is TGTGCCAGCAGCTTCCGGTATGGTTTGGGCACTGAAGCTTTCTTT.

This clone was observed a few times. V and J are TRBV19 and TRBJ1-6; D unclear. Per the germline V gene, CDR1 is LNHDA and CDR2 is SQIVND (reference sequence). Trimming left V 3 bases short and J 0 bases short, with 6 bases between. The CDR3 covers 15 residues. The CDR3 sequence: CASSIESSYNSPLHF. The CDR3 DNA follows: TGTGCCAGTAGTATTGAGAGCTCCTATAATTCACCCCTCCACTTT.

V gene TRBV9 combines with J gene TRBJ2-3; 15 bases are shared with TRBD2. The CDR3 has 18 amino acids. The germline V gene has CDR1 SGDLS and CDR2 YYNGEE. The V gene end was trimmed by 4 bases and the J gene end by 7 bases; junction bases not matched to a gene: 13. CDR3 bases: TGTGCCAGCAGCTCCCCCAGGGAGGGACTAGCGGGAGGAAATACGCAGTATTTT. Translated, it gives CASSSPREGLAGGNTQYF. The full variable domain, with the rest looked up from reference TRBV9 and TRBJ2-3, is DSGVTQTPKHLITATGQRVTLRCSPRSGDLSVYWYQQSLDQGLQFLIQYYNGEERAKGNILERFSAQQFPDLHSELNLSSLELGDSALYFCASSSPREGLAGGNTQYFGPGTRLTVL.

The V and J genes are TRBV6-5 and TRBJ1-2, with a tentative D call TRBD1 (5 bases). The CDR3 has 14 residues. Germline CDR1 and CDR2: MNHEY and SVGAGI. Trimming took off 1 base at V and 6 bases at J, with 12 bases between the two ends. The CDR3: CASSYLAGKDGYTF. Here the CDR3 DNA reads TGTGCCAGCAGTTACTTGGCAGGGAAGGATGGCTACACCTTC.

This clone has only one observation. The chain carries TRBV5-1 and TRBJ1-5; possibly TRBD1 for D (5 bases). Germline V gene data show CDR1 as SGHRS and CDR2 as YFSETQ. The V end was cut by 2 bases, the J end by 2 bases, with 8 bases between. This CDR3 has 14 residues. The chain's CDR3 is CASSFWGGNQPQHF. Written as DNA, the CDR3 is TGCGCCAGCAGCTTCTGGGGGGGCAATCAGCCCCAGCATTTT.

The chain is built from TRBV18 and TRBJ2-7; tentative D call: TRBD2 (5 bases). CDR3 length equals 12 residues. Trimming shortened V by 5 bases and J by 1 base, and 6 bases separated the two germline ends. In germline, CDR1 is KGHSH, CDR2 LQKENI. The DNA of the CDR3 is TGTGCCAGCTCAACGGGGTCCTACGAGCAGTACTTC. This encodes CASSTGSYEQYF. Full variable domain (missing parts from reference TRBV18 and TRBJ2-7): NAGVMQNPRHLVRRRGQEARLRCSPMKGHSHVYWYRQLPEEGLKFMVYLQKENIIDESGMPKERFSAEFPKEGPSILRIQQVVRGDSAAYFCASSTGSYEQYFGPGTRLTVT.

This rearrangement joins TRBV13 to TRBJ2-5; 9 positions agree with TRBD2. The CDR3 length is 15 residues. Germline loops: CDR1 PRHDT, CDR2 FYEKMQ (reference sequence). With V trimmed by 3 bases and J by 5 bases, 7 bases remained unmatched. The CDR3 nucleotides read TGTGCCAGCAGCTTTTCTAGCGGGGCAGGGGAGACCCAGTACTTC. It translates to CASSFSSGAGETQYF.

This chain joins TRBV4-3 and TRBJ2-7; a possible D gene is TRBD1 (6 bases). Trimming took 3 bases from V and 11 from J, leaving 20 bases between them. This CDR3 region has 14 residues. Germline V CDR1 and CDR2: LGHNA, YSLEER. CDR3 in DNA: TGCGCCAGCAGCCATCTCCCTGACACAGGGCCAGAGTACTTC. This gives the protein CASSHLPDTGPEYF.

The chain couples TRBV6-2 or TRBV6-3 to TRBJ2-5; maybe TRBD1 (5 bases). CDR1 and CDR2 from the germline V gene are MNHEY and SVGEGT. The germline V and J ends were trimmed by 0 bases and 5 bases, with 10 bases remaining between them. This CDR3 region has 14 residues. CDR3 DNA sequence: TGTGCCAGCAGTTACTCCCAGGGCTCCGAGACCCAGTACTTC. This gives the protein CASSYSQGSETQYF.

The chain links TRBV6-5 to TRBJ1-5; D uncertain. The CDR3 loop spans 14 amino acids. In germline, CDR1 is MNHEY, CDR2 SVGAGI. V was trimmed by 0 bases and J by 6 bases, leaving 9 bases between them. The CDR3 region has the DNA TGTGCCAGCAGTTACTCCGAGGGTTTTCAGCCCCAGCATTTT. Amino acid sequence: CASSYSEGFQPQHF.

This clone was observed a single time. The chain links TRBV20-1 to TRBJ2-5; D gene uncertain. CDR1 is DFQATT and CDR2 is SNEGSKA in the germline V gene (reference sequence). The CDR3 contains 11 residues. V shed 7 bases and J shed 1 base, with 7 bases lying between them. The CDR3, as DNA: TGCAGTGTCAGACCCCAAGAGACCCAGTACTTC. Encoded protein: CSVRPQETQYF.

This clone was counted a single time. CDR3 nucleotides: TGTGCCAGCAGTGTCACAGGAGACCGCACAAAACTGTTTTTT. Amino acids: CASSVTGDRTKLFF. V and J are TRBV6-6 and TRBJ1-4; D is perhaps TRBD1 (5 bases). There are 14 residues in the CDR3. V lost 5 bases and J lost 10, with 17 bases in between. CDR1 and CDR2 from the germline V gene are MNHNY and SVGAGI (reference sequence).

About this clone itself: One end of the junction varies from germline; a read error may be responsible. V usage is TRBV28 and J usage is TRBJ2-7; 9 bases are a match to TRBD2. The CDR3 is made up of 12 amino acids. Germline V gives CDR1 MDHEN, CDR2 SYDVKM. The DNA of the CDR3 is TGTGCCAGCAGTTTATGGGAGGTAGCGGGGGACTTC. Its protein product is CASSLWEVAGDF. The full variable domain, its missing parts supplied by reference TRBV28 and TRBJ2-7, is DVKVTQSSRYLVKRTGEKVFLECVQDMDHENMFWYRQDPGLGLRLIYFSYDVKMKEKGDIPEGYSVSREKKERFSLILESASTNQTSMYLCASSLWEVAGDFGPGTRLTVT.

V usage is TRBV6-6 and J usage is TRBJ2-1; D remains ambiguous. Between the trimmed V and J ends, which lost 2 bases and 5 bases, there was a span of 7 bases. This CDR3 has 13 residues. Germline V gene sequence: CDR1 MNHNY, CDR2 SVGAGI (reference sequence). The CDR3 sequence: CASSYTPDNEQFF. The CDR3 coding sequence is TGTGCCAGCAGTTACACTCCTGACAATGAGCAGTTCTTC.

The J gene is TRBJ2-2, the V gene TRBV24-1; D call uncertain. V was pared by 9 bases and J by 6 bases, with 10 bases between. There are 12 residues in the CDR3. Germline assignment: CDR1 KGHDR and CDR2 SFDVKD. The CDR3 bases are TGTGCCACCGGACCTGGCCCCGGGGAGCTGTTTTTT. It encodes CATGPGPGELFF.

V and J are TRBV5-6 and TRBJ1-5; no reliable D call. Trimming took 0 bases from V and 7 from J, leaving 8 bases between them. The CDR3 is 13 amino acids. Germline-derived CDR1 and CDR2 are SGHDT and YYEEEE. The CDR3 DNA follows: TGTGCCAGCAGCTTGGCCTCCGGGCAGCCCCAGCATTTT. Translated: CASSLASGQPQHF. The full variable domain, with the rest looked up from reference TRBV5-6 and TRBJ1-5, is DAGVTQSPTHLIKTRGQQVTLRCSPKSGHDTVSWYQQALGQGPQFIFQYYEEEERQRGNFPDRFSGHQFPNYSSELNVNALLLGDSALYLCASSLASGQPQHFGDGTRLSIL.

The V and J genes are TRBV5-6 and TRBJ2-5, with D unclear. The CDR3 length is 11 residues. V shed 7 bases and J shed 5 bases, with 9 bases lying between them. Germline CDR1 SGHDT, CDR2 YYEEEE. CDR3 region: CASGFSETQYF. In DNA form, the CDR3 reads TGTGCCAGCGGATTCTCGGAGACCCAGTACTTC.

The V call is TRBV10-3, the J call TRBJ2-7; D unresolved. The CDR3 sequence is 12 residues long. Trimming shortened V by 0 bases and J by 7 bases, and 7 bases separated the two germline ends. Germline CDR1 reads ENHRY; CDR2 reads SYGVKD. CDR3 amino acids: CAISESNSEQYF. The CDR3 coding sequence is TGTGCCATCAGTGAGTCGAATTCTGAGCAGTACTTC.

This chain joins TRBV7-2 and TRBJ1-2, with TRBD1 identical over 10 bases. Germline assignment: CDR1 SGHTA and CDR2 FQGNSA. CDR3 length: 13 residues. Trimming at V came to 3 bases and at J to 8 bases, leaving 3 bases not matched to a gene. The DNA for the CDR3 is TGTGCCAGCAGCTTGACAGGGGGCCGGGGCTACACCTTC. It codes for CASSLTGGRGYTF.